Listed below are T cell receptor beta chains from one sample, sequenced in a study of regulatory T cells in long-lasting Graves disease. TCRdb itself ran the multiplex PCR reads through MiXCR, one entry per CDR3 protein. The sample records about 660,000 distinct CDR3 sequences, around 30% being singletons. The sequenced sample was peripheral blood mononuclear cells (PBMCs), obtained when the disease was refractory, from a patient treated with antithyroid drugs. Receptors were obtained from a female donor with Graves disease. Both conserved end residues are part of each CDR3. Each record gives: V gene, D gene, clone size, J gene, CDR3 DNA, CDR3 protein. A D gene is named only where the DNA matches it firmly. Not every row has a clone size; where given, it reads once, few, many or a size class.

>TRBV27|NA|few|TRBJ1-1
TGTGCCAGCAGGACCCCCGGATTGGGGGCGAACACTAAAGCTTTCTTT
CASRTPGLGANTKAFF
>TRBV5-4|NA|NA|TRBJ1-1
TGTGCCAGCGCTCGGGAATTGAACACTGAAGCTTTCTTT
CASARELNTEAFF
>TRBV12-3/TRBV12-4|NA|few|TRBJ1-5
TGTGCCAGCAGTTTTGGGGGTTCTGATCAGCCCCAGCATTTT
CASSFGGSDQPQHF
>TRBV5-5|TRBD1|few|TRBJ1-4
TGTGCCAGCAGCTTCCGGGACAGGTCCGTAGGTGAAAAACTGTTTTTT
CASSFRDRSVGEKLFF
>TRBV7-3|NA|many|TRBJ2-5
TGTGCCAGCAGCAAGCCAGGAGAAGAGACCCAGTACTTC
CASSKPGEETQYF
>TRBV12-3/TRBV12-4|TRBD2|NA|TRBJ2-5
TGTGCCAGCAGTGAACTAGCGGGGAAGTACCAAGAGACCCAGTACTTC
CASSELAGKYQETQYF
>TRBV14|NA|NA|TRBJ1-1
TGTGCCAGCAGCCCTGAGCTTGGGGGTCGCTGGAACACTGAAGCTTTCTTT
CASSPELGGRWNTEAFF
>TRBV28|NA|many|TRBJ1-2
TGTGCCAGCAGTTTAACAACCACTGGGGGGTACTATGGCTACACCTTC
CASSLTTTGGYYGYTF
>TRBV19|NA|few|TRBJ2-5
TGTGCCAGTAGTATCAGGTTCCAAAAGACCCAGTACTTC
CASSIRFQKTQYF
>TRBV12-3/TRBV12-4|NA|many|TRBJ1-2
TGTGCCAGCAGAGCGACAGGTACTTATGGCTACACCTTC
CASRATGTYGYTF
>TRBV16|NA|NA|TRBJ1-4
TGTGCCAGCAGCCAATCTTGGCCCCGAGGAGAAAAACTGTTTTTT
CASSQSWPRGEKLFF
>TRBV28|TRBD1|NA|TRBJ2-1
TGTGCCAGCACCCTGGGACAGGCTTCCTACAATGAGCAGTTCTTC
CASTLGQASYNEQFF
>TRBV6-5|NA|NA|TRBJ2-2
TGTGCCAGCAGTTTCCCACCCTCCGTTGGCACCGGGGAGCTGTTTTTT
CASSFPPSVGTGELFF
>TRBV12-3/TRBV12-4|NA|many|TRBJ1-1
TGTGCCAGCAGTCTGATAGCAGGGGCCACTGAAGCTTTCTTT
CASSLIAGATEAFF
>TRBV4-2|NA|NA|TRBJ2-7
TGTGCCAGCAGCCAAGGGCGGGACCACACCAGGGAGTACTTC
CASSQGRDHTREYF
>TRBV9|NA|few|TRBJ1-1
TGTGCCAGCAGCGTTATAGCAGGGAACACTGAAGCTTTCTTT
CASSVIAGNTEAFF
>TRBV7-2|TRBD2|many|TRBJ2-2
TGTGCCAGCAGCCTCCGAGCGGGACCCACCGGGGAGCTGTTTTTT
CASSLRAGPTGELFF
>TRBV3-1|NA|once|TRBJ2-2
TGTGCCAGCAGAGAGCGGAGCGCGAACACCGGGGAGCTGTTTTTT
CASRERSANTGELFF
>TRBV28|NA|many|TRBJ1-2
TGTGCCAGCAGTAGTGGGGAGTTCAACTATGGCTACACCTTC
CASSSGEFNYGYTF
>TRBV28|NA|many|TRBJ2-7
TGTGCCAGCAGTTTCGGCGGGACCACCTACGAGCAGTACTTC
CASSFGGTTYEQYF
>TRBV5-5|NA|NA|TRBJ1-1
TGTGCCAGCAGCTTGGAACGGTGGACTGAAGCTTTCTTT
CASSLERWTEAFF
>TRBV29-1|NA|NA|TRBJ1-5
TGCGCCGCCGGAAGCAATCAGCCCCAGCATTTT
CAAGSNQPQHF
>TRBV12-3/TRBV12-4|NA|NA|TRBJ2-5
TGTGCCAGCAGTTTCAGCGAGAGGGGCGTCCAAGAGACCCAGTACTTC
CASSFSERGVQETQYF